These 3 T cell receptor beta chains came from one sample sequenced in a study of blood T cell repertoires in COVID-19 (dated by TCRdb to about 2020). Libraries were prepared through the immunoSEQ multiplex PCR assay. TCRdb retrieved this table from immuneACCESS and kept in-frame rearrangements only. Not all clones are present; in checked studies, unresolved V genes account for under half, and no reason is known for the remainder. This sample gives approximately 52,000 clones in total; 89% of them show up just once. Of the sample, 4% to 6% falls within the top ten clones. Sample: peripheral blood. These receptors all stem from a man between 60 and 75 years old with active COVID-19.

V gene TRBV6-6 combines with J gene TRBJ1-1; D is undetermined. V gave up 7 bases and J gave up 3 bases, with 6 bases separating them. CDR1 and CDR2 (germline): MNHNY, SVGAGI (reference sequence). This CDR3 region has 11 residues. This CDR3 reads CASKRDTEAFF. The CDR3 DNA is TGTGCCAGCAAGAGGGACACTGAAGCTTTCTTT.

A single count supports this clone. V usage is TRBV7-2 and J usage is TRBJ2-7, with a weak D call TRBD1 (5 bases). This CDR3 contains 15 residues. The germline CDR1 and CDR2 sequences are SGHTA and FQGNSA. V was clipped by 0 bases and J by 2 bases, with 11 bases between them. As DNA, the CDR3 is TGTGCCAGCAGCTTAGCGTTGGCCAGGGCCTACGAGCAGTACTTC. It codes for CASSLALARAYEQYF. Complete variable domain (other parts from reference TRBV7-2 and TRBJ2-7): GAGVSQSPSNKVTEKGKDVELRCDPISGHTALYWYRQSLGQGLEFLIYFQGNSAPDKSGLPSDRFSAERTGGSVSTLTIQRTQQEDSAVYLCASSLALARAYEQYFGPGTRLTVT.

The chain links TRBV28 to TRBJ2-5; 8 nucleotides agree with TRBD2. Germline CDR1 is MDHEN and CDR2 is SYDVKM. J lost 1 base, V lost 7 bases, and 5 bases had no gene match. CDR3 size: 14 residues. The CDR3 coding sequence is TGTGCCAGCACCCTAGCGGGCCTCCAAGAGACCCAGTACTTC. Its protein is CASTLAGLQETQYF.